The present T cell receptor beta chain was sequenced within a study of beta chain features in type 1 diabetes. About the research overall: Cell yields, gender and age were comparable in patients and healthy donors. General study points: When Type 1 diabetes patients were examined, their TCRB CDR3s proved moderately but significantly shorter in all four CD4+ subsets.

Expressed TCRB transcripts got sequenced, as all isolated RNA was reverse transcribed. The repertoire was sequenced with immunoSEQ multiplex PCR; TCRdb's copy has only in-frame clones and lacks some. The sample consists of some 360,000 clones, 8.5% to 10% of them appearing once. The germline gives CDR1 SNHLY, CDR2 FYNNEI. This CDR3 contains 15 residues. V shed 5 bases, J shed 8 bases, and the junction held 7 bases outside the gene matches. A note on this clone: Its antigen is as yet unknown.

The rearrangement joins TRBV2 to TRBJ1-4; TRBD1 matches at 11 bases. The source of this sequence is a man aged 30 to 45 with type 1 diabetes. The material sequenced was central memory CD4+ T cells from blood. The CDR3 nucleotides read TGTGCCAGCAGTCGAGGACAGGGGGCATACGAAAAACTGTTTTTT. This sequence encodes CASSRGQGAYEKLFF.